This TCR beta chain came from a study of Tregs in tolerant kidney transplant recipients. Study results and caveats: No direct test of biological reproducibility was done here. Activated donor B cell expansion appeared to reveal the most relevant donor-specific TCRbeta repertoire.

This clone was observed a few times. Its antigen is as yet unknown. Trimming removed 3 bases from V and 6 bases from J; junction bases left unmatched: 2. The germline gives CDR1 MDHEN, CDR2 SYDVKM. The CDR3 is 13 amino acids. Generated by immunoSEQ multiplex PCR, the TCRdb table keeps only in-frame clones and is missing some. The sample lists roughly 15,000 clones; about four fifths were seen once. The source is a human donor who received a combined kidney and bone marrow transplant. The chain is built from TRBV28 and TRBJ2-1; 7 bases match TRBD2. The sample was Tregs from blood, taken before the transplant. The CDR3 nucleotides are TGTGCCAGCAGTTTCGGGGGGACCAATGAGCAGTTCTTC. This sequence encodes CASSFGGTNEQFF.